The 27 T cell receptor beta chains presented below share a single source sample, sequenced in a study of cytomegalovirus exposure and HLA in healthy donors. Generated by immunoSEQ multiplex PCR, the TCRdb table keeps only in-frame clones and is missing some. The table shows tens of thousands of clones, with 85% to 95% occurring only once. Sequencing used PBMCs. The receptor set was obtained from a man younger than 35 in good health and CMV-seronegative.

This chain connects TRBV9 to TRBJ1-2, with 7 nucleotides matching TRBD1. Per the germline V gene, CDR1 is SGDLS and CDR2 is YYNGEE. V dropped 3 bases and J dropped 7; count of bases not matched to a gene: 6. The CDR3 has 13 residues. The CDR3 DNA reads as TGTGCCAGCAGCGCTACAGGGGTTGGTGGCTACACCTTC. Protein product: CASSATGVGGYTF. Supplemented by reference TRBV9 and TRBJ1-2, the full variable domain reads DSGVTQTPKHLITATGQRVTLRCSPRSGDLSVYWYQQSLDQGLQFLIQYYNGEERAKGNILERFSAQQFPDLHSELNLSSLELGDSALYFCASSATGVGGYTFGSGTRLTVV.

The chain recombines TRBV4-3 with TRBJ1-2; 7 bases fit TRBD1. Germline V gene lookup returns CDR1 LGHNA and CDR2 YSLEER. V gave up 4 bases and J gave up 4 bases; unmatched junction bases: 6. CDR3 length: 14 residues. Here the CDR3 DNA reads TGCGCCAGCAGCCCGTGGACAGGCCTCTATGGCTACACCTTC. Protein product: CASSPWTGLYGYTF.

This chain joins TRBV7-2 and TRBJ1-1; possible D gene TRBD1, 6 bases. The germline CDR1 and CDR2 sequences are SGHTA and FQGNSA. The CDR3 covers 18 residues. Trimming cost V 3 bases and J 2 bases, with 22 bases left between them. The CDR3 DNA sequence: TGTGCCAGCAGCTTTACAGGGCGGGTAACTCTATTTAACACTGAAGCTTTCTTT. As protein: CASSFTGRVTLFNTEAFF. The full variable domain, its missing parts supplied by reference TRBV7-2 and TRBJ1-1, is GAGVSQSPSNKVTEKGKDVELRCDPISGHTALYWYRQSLGQGLEFLIYFQGNSAPDKSGLPSDRFSAERTGGSVSTLTIQRTQQEDSAVYLCASSFTGRVTLFNTEAFFGQGTRLTVV.

The chain uses TRBV7-3 and TRBJ2-3; 8 bases agree with TRBD1. The germline V gene encodes CDR1 SGHTA and CDR2 FQGTGA. The CDR3 runs to 14 residues. V dropped 4 bases and J dropped 7; count of bases not matched to a gene: 7. The CDR3, as DNA: TGTGCCAGCAGCTCCGGGCAGGGGGCAAATACGCAGTATTTT. Translation: CASSSGQGANTQYF.

The chain uses TRBV4-3 and TRBJ2-7; TRBD2 matches 8 bases. With 0 bases clipped from V and 6 bases from J, the junction kept 10 bases outside the gene matches. CDR3 length: 16 residues. Germline loops: CDR1 LGHNA, CDR2 YSLEER. CDR3 residues: CASSQDAAGVSLEQYF. CDR3 in DNA: TGCGCCAGCAGCCAAGACGCAGCGGGAGTATCCCTCGAGCAGTACTTC.

V usage is TRBV14 and J usage is TRBJ2-1, with D unclear. Germline assignment: CDR1 SGHDN and CDR2 FVKESK. Trimming shortened V by 0 bases and J by 6 bases, and 15 bases separated the two germline ends. This CDR3 contains 16 residues. CDR3 nucleotide sequence: TGTGCCAGCAGCCAAGACCTATTGAGTCCCCCCAATGAGCAGTTCTTC. Protein sequence: CASSQDLLSPPNEQFF.

The chain carries TRBV15 and TRBJ2-7; the D gene is possibly TRBD2 (6 bases). V was clipped by 1 base and J by 5 bases, with 18 bases between them. Looked up from germline, CDR1 is LNHNV and CDR2 is YYDKDF (reference sequence). This CDR3 region has 16 residues. The CDR3 DNA sequence: TGTGCCACCAGCAGAGTTTTCGCGGGAAGAGTCCACGAGCAGTACTTC. Protein: CATSRVFAGRVHEQYF.

The J gene is TRBJ1-5, the V gene TRBV27, with 9 bases aligning to TRBD1. The germline CDR1 and CDR2 sequences are MNHEY and SMNVEV (reference sequence). V dropped 4 bases and J dropped 4; count of bases not matched to a gene: 5. The CDR3 has 15 amino acids. CDR3 sequence: CASSSPGQGNQPQHF. Here the CDR3 DNA reads TGTGCCAGCAGTTCCCCGGGACAGGGTAATCAGCCCCAGCATTTT.

This chain uses TRBV5-1 with TRBJ1-5; TRBD1 is a possible D gene (5 bases). With 0 bases removed from V and 7 bases from J, the gap between germline ends came to 14 bases. The CDR3 extends over 15 amino acids. CDR1 and CDR2 from the germline V gene are SGHRS and YFSETQ. The CDR3 reads CASSLGDFGGQPQHF. The CDR3 DNA reads as TGCGCCAGCAGCTTGGGGGATTTCGGGGGACAGCCCCAGCATTTT.

This clone was seen just once. The rearrangement uses TRBV18 and TRBJ2-7, with a weak D call TRBD2 (5 bases). The V end was cut by 3 bases, the J end by 3 bases, with 15 bases between. The CDR3 is 15 amino acids. CDR1 and CDR2 (germline): KGHSH, LQKENI. The CDR3 here is CASSPPSGRDYEQYF. The CDR3 DNA sequence: TGTGCCAGCTCACCGCCCTCCGGACGGGACTACGAGCAGTACTTC.

The chain has TRBV7-3 and TRBJ2-1; 10 bases map to TRBD2. The CDR3 sequence is 15 residues long. The trim removed 5 bases at V and 5 bases at J, leaving 6 bases unmatched. The V gene's germline CDR1 is SGHTA and CDR2 FQGTGA. The CDR3 protein is CASSQAGGGHNEQFF. CDR3 DNA: TGTGCCAGCAGCCAAGCGGGAGGGGGTCACAATGAGCAGTTCTTC.

This chain uses TRBV7-4 with TRBJ2-2; 11 positions match TRBD2. The CDR3 runs to 19 residues. Germline V gene sequence: CDR1 SGHVT, CDR2 SQSDAQ. V shed 6 bases and J 3 bases; nucleotides not matched to a gene: 15. This chain's CDR3 is CASSTIRGGTSGYTGELFF. In nucleotides, the CDR3 is TGTGCCAGCAGTACCATACGAGGCGGGACTAGCGGATACACCGGGGAGCTGTTTTTT.

The gene calls are TRBV6-1 and TRBJ2-2; 8 bases are shared with TRBD1. Looked up from germline, CDR1 is MNHNS and CDR2 is SASEGT. The CDR3 is 16 residues long. V was clipped by 3 bases and J by 6 bases; unmatched bases: 9. This CDR3 is CASSDDTGTGAGELFF. The CDR3, as DNA: TGTGCCAGCAGTGATGATACCGGGACAGGCGCCGGGGAGCTGTTTTTT.

The V gene is TRBV28, the J gene TRBJ2-7; a weak D match, TRBD2 (6 bases). The germline CDR1 and CDR2 sequences are MDHEN and SYDVKM. The V and J ends lost 1 base and 3 bases respectively, with 22 bases between them. The CDR3 extends over 18 amino acids. The CDR3 reads CASSLSPSAAGRNYEQYF. CDR3 sequence (DNA): TGTGCCAGCAGTTTATCTCCCTCCGCGGCAGGGAGGAACTACGAGCAGTACTTC.

The J gene is TRBJ2-7, the V gene TRBV30; 10 positions match TRBD1. V lost 5 bases, J lost 0 bases, and 1 base stayed unmatched. CDR1 is GTSNPN and CDR2 is SVGIG in the germline V gene (reference sequence). The CDR3 is 13 residues long. The CDR3: CAWGTGVSYEQYF. CDR3 DNA sequence: TGTGCCTGGGGGACAGGGGTCTCCTACGAGCAGTACTTC.

This rearrangement joins TRBV19 to TRBJ1-2; D perhaps matches TRBD1 (6 bases). CDR1 LNHDA and CDR2 SQIVND come from the germline V gene (reference sequence). Trimming removed 10 bases from V and 8 bases from J, with 17 bases in between. The CDR3 totals 12 residues. The CDR3 sequence is CATTLGAGGYTF. In DNA, the CDR3 is TGTGCCACGACCTTGGGGGCAGGAGGCTACACCTTC.

The V and J genes are TRBV5-6 and TRBJ2-7; weak D call: TRBD1 (5 bases). The CDR3 loop spans 14 amino acids. V lost 5 bases to trimming and J lost 2 bases, with 14 bases between them. CDR1 is SGHDT, CDR2 YYEEEE, per germline. The DNA for the CDR3 is TGTGCCAGCAGAACCGTACAAGGGGCCTACGAGCAGTACTTC. Encoded protein: CASRTVQGAYEQYF.

The chain couples TRBV6-6 to TRBJ1-5; a possible D gene is TRBD1 (6 bases). Germline V lookup: CDR1 MNHNY, CDR2 SVGAGI (reference sequence). Trimming stripped 0 bases from V and 6 bases from J, with 15 bases between. CDR3 size: 16 residues. CDR3 nucleotides: TGTGCCAGCAGTTACTCCCTGACAGGCTTCGGTCAGCCCCAGCATTTT. Protein: CASSYSLTGFGQPQHF.

The chain has TRBV12-5 and TRBJ2-5; 12 bases match TRBD2. Germline V gene lookup returns CDR1 LGHNT and CDR2 FRNRAP. V lost 1 base, J lost 5 bases, and 5 bases stayed unmatched. The CDR3 is made up of 16 amino acids. DNA of the CDR3: TGTGCTAGTGGTTTGGGACTAGCGGGAGATGGTGAGACCCAGTACTTC. Translated: CASGLGLAGDGETQYF.

This clone was picked up a small number of times. This chain connects TRBV7-9 to TRBJ2-3, with D perhaps matching TRBD2 (6 bases). This CDR3 has 16 residues. V was pared by 1 base and J by 5 bases, with 16 bases between. In germline, CDR1 is SEHNR, CDR2 FQNEAQ (reference sequence). The CDR3 coding sequence is TGTGCCAGCAGCTTAGTTTCGGCGGGAAAGGGAGATACGCAGTATTTT. As protein: CASSLVSAGKGDTQYF.

The chain carries TRBV5-1 and TRBJ1-2, with TRBD1 as a possible D gene (6 bases). The CDR3 totals 18 residues. The ends were cut back, 2 bases at V and 1 base at J, with 21 bases in the middle. Germline V lookup: CDR1 SGHRS, CDR2 YFSETQ. CDR3 DNA: TGCGCCAGCAGCTTCACCTCGGTATCAGGGGCCAGTAACTATGGCTACACCTTC. It encodes CASSFTSVSGASNYGYTF.

This clone was observed a few times. This chain links TRBV27 with TRBJ1-5; D is possibly TRBD1 (6 bases). The germline V gene has CDR1 MNHEY and CDR2 SMNVEV (reference sequence). The ends were cut back, 4 bases at V and 6 bases at J, with 10 bases in the middle. The CDR3 loop spans 13 amino acids. CDR3 nucleotide sequence: TGTGCCAGCAGTTCCACAGGGACTCAGCCCCAGCATTTT. Amino acid sequence: CASSSTGTQPQHF.

The gene calls are TRBV25-1 and TRBJ2-7, with 8 bases aligning to TRBD1. The J segment lost 5 bases and the V segment lost 7 bases, leaving 7 bases of the junction unmatched. The CDR3 length is 13 residues. Germline CDR1 reads MGHDK; CDR2 reads SYGVNS. CDR3 protein: CASTRQGANEQYF. The CDR3 nucleotides are TGTGCCAGCACGAGGCAGGGGGCGAACGAGCAGTACTTC.

V usage is TRBV27 and J usage is TRBJ1-4, with D unresolved. V was shortened by 1 base and J by 4 bases, with 4 bases between the two germline ends. This CDR3 region has 13 residues. Germline CDR1 and CDR2: MNHEY and SMNVEV (reference sequence). The CDR3 region is CASSLYSNEKLFF. CDR3 DNA: TGTGCCAGCAGTTTATACAGTAATGAAAAACTGTTTTTT. The whole variable domain, remainder taken from reference TRBV27 and TRBJ1-4, is EAQVTQNPRYLITVTGKKLTVTCSQNMNHEYMSWYRQDPGLGLRQIYYSMNVEVTDKGDVPEGYKVSRKEKRNFPLILESPSPNQTSLYFCASSLYSNEKLFFGSGTQLSVL.

This clone appeared a single time. The rearrangement joins TRBV4-2 to TRBJ1-2; D unclear. Trimming stripped 0 bases from V and 4 bases from J, with 3 bases between. Germline assignment: CDR1 LGHNA and CDR2 YNFKEQ. The CDR3 is 12 amino acids. CDR3 bases: TGTGCCAGCAGCCAAGAACTCTATGGCTACACCTTC. The encoded protein is CASSQELYGYTF.

The chain uses TRBV10-3 and TRBJ1-1, with D perhaps matching TRBD1 (5 bases). CDR3 length: 16 residues. The V end lost 0 bases, the J end lost 5 bases, and 16 bases lay between the germline ends. From germline, CDR1 is ENHRY and CDR2 SYGVKD. The chain's CDR3 is CAISESVQGGRTEAFF. CDR3 bases: TGTGCCATCAGTGAGTCGGTCCAGGGAGGTAGGACTGAAGCTTTCTTT.

As for this clone: Other DNA sequences within the sample encode an identical CDR3. V usage is TRBV18 and J usage is TRBJ1-5; possible D gene TRBD1, 6 bases. CDR1 is KGHSH, CDR2 LQKENI, per germline. V gave up 6 bases and J gave up 4 bases, with 10 bases separating them. This CDR3 has 13 amino acids. This CDR3 reads CASSPGQNQPQHF. The CDR3 DNA sequence: TGTGCCAGCTCGCCCGGACAGAATCAGCCCCAGCATTTT.